This TCR beta chain was sequenced for a study of cytomegalovirus exposure and HLA in healthy donors. The study ran its PCR with 60 Vbeta and 13 Jbeta primers. Method: immunoSEQ multiplex PCR; TCRdb's copy keeps in-frame clones and lacks some. Among about 25,000 clones listed, approximately 75% were seen once. The V gene's germline CDR1 is SQVTM and CDR2 ANQGSEA. This CDR3 contains 17 residues. V was clipped by 1 base and J by 0 bases; unmatched bases: 6. This clonotype was obtained from a male donor in good health and CMV-seronegative. This chain joins TRBV29-1 and TRBJ2-1; 10 bases match TRBD2. Sequences were obtained from PBMCs. The chain's CDR3 is CSVEGPRLAGSYNEQFF. The CDR3 DNA follows: TGCAGCGTTGAAGGGCCCAGACTAGCGGGCTCCTACAATGAGCAGTTCTTC.